Described below is a single T cell receptor (beta chain) sequence and its context. Its antigen is undetermined. The data were obtained in a study of cytomegalovirus exposure and HLA in healthy donors. The germline CDR1 and CDR2 sequences are SGHRS and YFSETQ. V dropped 3 bases and J dropped 4; count of bases not matched to a gene: 13. The length of the CDR3 is 18 residues. Study-wide findings and caveats: Common viral pathogens (according to a later analysis) appeared linked to several of the most significant clusters. Reported results showed that the classifier diagnosed cytomegalovirus status with high specificity and sensitivity. In a later analysis, about 17,000 TCR beta sequences were associated with HLA alleles at 0.05 false discovery rate.

Both 60 Vbeta primers and 13 Jbeta primers went into the PCR. Sequenced by immunoSEQ multiplex PCR; TCRdb stores in-frame clones only, minus some. This sample's table has more than 45,000 clones. The material sequenced was PBMCs. The sequence was obtained from a woman between 55 and 75 years old in good health and CMV-seropositive. The chain is built from TRBV5-1 and TRBJ2-3, with 11 bases lining up with TRBD2. CDR3 amino acids: CASSWGTASGGRADTQYF. Here the CDR3 DNA reads TGCGCCAGCAGCTGGGGGACTGCTAGCGGGGGGCGGGCAGATACGCAGTATTTT.